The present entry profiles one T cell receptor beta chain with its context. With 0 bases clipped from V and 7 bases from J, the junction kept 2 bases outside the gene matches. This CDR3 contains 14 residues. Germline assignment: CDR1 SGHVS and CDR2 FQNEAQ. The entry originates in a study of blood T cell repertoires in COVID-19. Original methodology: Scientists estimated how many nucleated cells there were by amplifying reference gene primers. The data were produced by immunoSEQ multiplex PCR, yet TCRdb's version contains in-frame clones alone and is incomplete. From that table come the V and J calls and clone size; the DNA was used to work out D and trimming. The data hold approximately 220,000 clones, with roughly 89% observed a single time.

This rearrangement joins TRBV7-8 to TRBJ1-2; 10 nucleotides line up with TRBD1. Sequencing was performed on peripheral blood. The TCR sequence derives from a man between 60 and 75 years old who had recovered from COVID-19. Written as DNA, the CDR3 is TGTGCCAGCAGCTTAGCCGGACAGGGGGTTGGCTACACCTTC. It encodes CASSLAGQGVGYTF.